The 25 T cell receptor beta chains below all came from one sample that was sequenced in a study of T-cell reconstitution after alpha-beta-depleted transplantation in children. The authors prepared the TCRbeta library with unique molecular identifiers. TCRdb re-derived calls from the PCR reads in MiXCR, one entry per CDR3 protein. The data show 600,000 to 800,000 distinct CDR3 sequences, about an eighth seen once. The sequences come from PBMCs, collected before TCRalphabeta/CD19-depleted stem cell transplant. The source of these receptors is a girl aged 2-9 years with congenital amegakaryocytic thrombocytopenia, due to receive a stem cell transplant.

This clonotype was detected a few times. The chain links TRBV20-1 to TRBJ1-5; 8 nucleotides align to TRBD1. The CDR3 is 12 residues long. Germline V gene lookup returns CDR1 DFQATT and CDR2 SNEGSKA (reference sequence). J lost 4 bases, V lost 6 bases, and 2 bases had no gene match. The CDR3 protein is CSADRGNQPQHF. The CDR3 DNA is TGCAGTGCCGACAGGGGAAATCAGCCCCAGCATTTT.

This clonotype has more than one count but fewer than ten. The V and J genes are TRBV7-9 and TRBJ2-5, with D possibly TRBD2 on 6 matching bases. V dropped 0 bases and J dropped 5 bases, with 16 bases sitting between them. This CDR3 has 16 amino acids. Per the germline V gene, CDR1 is SEHNR and CDR2 is FQNEAQ (reference sequence). CDR3 residues: CASSLASGRLGETQYF. The CDR3 DNA sequence: TGTGCCAGCAGCTTAGCGAGTGGCAGACTAGGGGAGACCCAGTACTTC. The full variable domain, its missing parts supplied by reference TRBV7-9 and TRBJ2-5, is DTGVSQNPRHKITKRGQNVTFRCDPISEHNRLYWYRQTLGQGPEFLTYFQNEAQLEKSRLLSDRFSAERPKGSFSTLEIQRTEQGDSAMYLCASSLASGRLGETQYFGPGTRLLVL.

This clonotype was recorded many times. J is TRBJ2-7 and V is TRBV29-1; D not certain. The CDR3 is made up of 12 amino acids. Germline loops: CDR1 SQVTM, CDR2 ANQGSEA. The V gene lost 3 bases and the J gene lost 2 bases, with 8 bases spanning the gap. CDR3 sequence reads: CSVETRAYEQYF. For the CDR3, the DNA is TGCAGCGTTGAGACCCGAGCCTACGAGCAGTACTTC.

This chain joins TRBV4-1 and TRBJ2-1; 16 nucleotides line up with TRBD2. Germline-derived CDR1 and CDR2 are MGHRA and YSYEKL. The V gene end was trimmed by 3 bases and the J gene end by 9 bases; junction bases not matched to a gene: 5. The CDR3 has 16 residues. The CDR3 reads CASSQPGLAGGIEQFF. CDR3 DNA: TGCGCCAGCAGCCAGCCGGGACTAGCGGGAGGGATTGAGCAGTTCTTC.

This clonotype was seen ten or more times. The chain carries TRBV20-1 and TRBJ1-1; D is unclear. Germline V gene sequence: CDR1 DFQATT, CDR2 SNEGSKA (reference sequence). The V gene lost 6 bases and the J gene lost 4 bases, with 12 bases spanning the gap. The CDR3 contains 12 residues. The CDR3 nucleotides read TGCAGTGCGGCTCGTGACCGCACTGAAGCTTTCTTT. It codes for CSAARDRTEAFF.

The genes are TRBV3-1 and TRBJ2-2; 7 nucleotides align to TRBD1. Trimming cost V 3 bases and J 9 bases; bases outside gene matches: 7. Germline lookup yields CDR1 LGHDT and CDR2 YNNKEL (reference sequence). The CDR3 runs 14 residues. The CDR3, as DNA: TGTGCCAGCAGCCACTCTGACAGGGAGTGGGAGCTGTTTTTT. Translation gives CASSHSDREWELFF.

There are many counts of this clonotype. The chain employs TRBV29-1 and TRBJ1-1, with 9 bases that match TRBD1. Trimming removed 7 bases from V and 11 bases from J; junction bases left unmatched: 8. CDR1 and CDR2 from the germline V gene are SQVTM and ANQGSEA. The CDR3 consists of 11 residues. CDR3 region: CSGSTGGAAFF. The DNA for the CDR3 is TGCAGCGGTTCCACAGGGGGCGCCGCTTTCTTT.

This clonotype was detected ten times or more. The genes are TRBV29-1 and TRBJ1-4; TRBD1 might be the D (5 bases). Germline V gene data show CDR1 as SQVTM and CDR2 as ANQGSEA. The CDR3 contains 14 residues. Trimming took 4 bases from V and 4 from J, leaving 13 bases between them. Here the CDR3 reads CSVGSGGGNEKLFF. The CDR3 coding sequence is TGCAGCGTTGGATCGGGGGGTGGTAATGAAAAACTGTTTTTT.

The J gene is TRBJ1-1, the V gene TRBV20-1, with 9 bases identical to TRBD1. Germline V gives CDR1 DFQATT, CDR2 SNEGSKA (reference sequence). V lost 5 bases and J lost 13; bases outside the gene matches: 17. The CDR3 is 14 amino acids. The CDR3 protein is CSAWRSTGGEESFF. CDR3 sequence (DNA): TGCAGTGCTTGGCGCTCAACAGGGGGCGAGGAAAGTTTCTTT.

This clonotype was detected ten times or more. The rearrangement joins TRBV20-1 to TRBJ2-7; 15 nucleotides line up with TRBD2. V trimming: 4 bases; J trimming: 5 bases; junction bases outside the gene matches: 21. Germline-derived CDR1 and CDR2 are DFQATT and SNEGSKA (reference sequence). The CDR3 consists of 20 residues. The CDR3 DNA reads as TGCAGTGCTATCCTTCTCCGCCCGGGACTAGCGGGAGGCTCCCTGAACGAGCAGTACTTC. As protein: CSAILLRPGLAGGSLNEQYF.

This sequence joins TRBV20-1 and TRBJ2-1; D remains unclear. Trimming removed 6 bases at V and 5 bases at J, with 8 bases between. CDR1 is DFQATT, CDR2 SNEGSKA, per germline (reference sequence). The CDR3 is 11 residues long. The CDR3 protein is CSAPLNNEQFF. In nucleotides, the CDR3 is TGCAGTGCCCCGCTGAACAATGAGCAGTTCTTC.

Ten or more counts support this clonotype. The chain couples TRBV20-1 to TRBJ2-3; no reliable D call. The germline V gene has CDR1 DFQATT and CDR2 SNEGSKA (reference sequence). This CDR3 has 13 residues. V lost 5 bases and J 0 bases, leaving 9 bases between the germline ends. The CDR3 reads CSAAGPSTDTQYF. CDR3 sequence (DNA): TGCAGTGCTGCCGGGCCTAGCACAGATACGCAGTATTTT.

V gene TRBV5-6 combines with J gene TRBJ2-1; 9 nucleotides agree with TRBD2. V shed 3 bases, J shed 6 bases, and the junction held 19 bases outside the gene matches. The V gene's germline CDR1 is SGHDT and CDR2 YYEEEE. The CDR3 is 19 amino acids. CDR3 residues: CASSSVWLAGAPGANEQFF. The CDR3 region has the DNA TGTGCCAGCAGCTCTGTGTGGTTAGCGGGAGCCCCTGGAGCCAATGAGCAGTTCTTC.

This clonotype turned up a few times. The rearrangement links TRBV5-1 to TRBJ2-1; maybe TRBD2 (6 bases). Germline values: CDR1 SGHRS, CDR2 YFSETQ. Trimming cost V 2 bases and J 4 bases, with 16 bases left between them. This CDR3 spans 16 amino acids. The CDR3 loop reads CASSFGGSGEYNEQFF. In DNA, the CDR3 is TGCGCCAGCAGCTTCGGAGGGAGTGGTGAATACAATGAGCAGTTCTTC.

In this sample, this clonotype turned up many times. This sequence joins TRBV2 and TRBJ2-3, with 7 positions matching TRBD2. Trimming removed 8 bases from V and 2 bases from J; junction bases left unmatched: 7. CDR1 is SNHLY and CDR2 is FYNNEI in the germline V gene. The CDR3 is made up of 14 amino acids. The CDR3 is CASVGGRVTDTQYF. The CDR3 nucleotides are TGTGCCAGCGTCGGCGGGAGAGTCACAGATACGCAGTATTTT.

This chain uses TRBV20-1 with TRBJ2-5; 8 nucleotides align to TRBD1. V lost 6 bases, J lost 4 bases, and 1 base stayed unmatched. Germline assignment: CDR1 DFQATT and CDR2 SNEGSKA (reference sequence). The CDR3 spans 11 residues. CDR3 in amino acids: CSAGQGETQYF. As DNA, the CDR3 is TGCAGTGCAGGACAGGGAGAGACCCAGTACTTC.

This clonotype has more than one count but fewer than ten. The chain employs TRBV15 and TRBJ2-1; D remains unclear. The V gene lost 0 bases and the J gene lost 2 bases, with 8 bases spanning the gap. The CDR3 is 15 amino acids. Germline values: CDR1 LNHNV, CDR2 YYDKDF (reference sequence). The CDR3 here is CATSREIGTYNEQFF. The CDR3 DNA is TGTGCCACCAGCAGAGAAATCGGAACCTACAATGAGCAGTTCTTC.

This clonotype was counted ten times or more. The chain employs TRBV5-1 and TRBJ2-1; D unclear. Germline V gene data show CDR1 as SGHRS and CDR2 as YFSETQ. V was pared by 0 bases and J by 10 bases, with 11 bases between. This CDR3 has 13 residues. The CDR3 DNA sequence: TGCGCCAGCAGCTTGGGAATCTCGGCGGAGCAGTTCTTC. Amino acids: CASSLGISAEQFF.

This rearrangement joins TRBV12-3 or TRBV12-4 to TRBJ2-1; 8 bases are a match to TRBD2. The CDR3 consists of 12 residues. After removal of 8 bases from V and 4 bases from J, the junction contained 1 base not matched to a gene. The CDR3 bases are TGTGCCAGCGTAGCGGGGTACAATGAGCAGTTCTTC. It specifies CASVAGYNEQFF.

This clonotype was detected only a few times. The CDR3 DNA reads as TGTGCCAGCAGCTTACAGGCGGGAGAATTTCGCGAGCAGTACTTC. It specifies CASSLQAGEFREQYF. The J gene is TRBJ2-7, the V gene TRBV7-3; 7 bases are shared with TRBD2. The CDR3 totals 15 residues. The J segment lost 6 bases and the V segment lost 2 bases, leaving 10 bases of the junction unmatched. The germline CDR1 and CDR2 sequences are SGHTA and FQGTGA.

This clonotype was found many times. This chain links TRBV14 with TRBJ1-4; D gene uncertain. With 4 bases removed from V and 7 bases from J, the gap between germline ends came to 16 bases. Germline V gene sequence: CDR1 SGHDN, CDR2 FVKESK. The CDR3 contains 15 residues. The CDR3: CASSPTRVRCEKLFF. CDR3 DNA sequence: TGTGCCAGCAGCCCAACGCGCGTACGATGTGAAAAACTGTTTTTT. The entire variable domain, with the rest obtained from reference TRBV14 and TRBJ1-4, is as follows: EAGVTQFPSHSVIEKGQTVTLRCDPISGHDNLYWYRRVMGKEIKFLLHFVKESKQDESGMPNNRFLAERTGGTYSTLKVQPAELEDSGVYFCASSPTRVRCEKLFFGSGTQLSVL.

This clonotype was seen repeatedly, ten times or more. In nucleotides, the CDR3 is TGTGCCTGTGATGATTATAGTCCTATCACCGGGGAGCTGTTTTTT. Its translation is CACDDYSPITGELFF. The rearrangement joins TRBV5-6 to TRBJ2-2, with D hard to call. Per the germline V gene, CDR1 is SGHDT and CDR2 is YYEEEE. This CDR3 is 15 amino acids long. V was cut by 10 bases and J by 4 bases, with 20 bases left in between.

The chain employs TRBV7-2 and TRBJ2-7, with 11 bases aligning to TRBD2. This CDR3 comprises 15 residues. The V and J ends lost 5 bases and 0 bases, in that order; junction bases with no gene match: 3. Looked up from germline, CDR1 is SGHTA and CDR2 is FQGNSA. The CDR3 region has the DNA TGTGCCAGCAGCCGACTAGCGGGGAGCTCCTACGAGCAGTACTTC. Translation: CASSRLAGSSYEQYF. Complete variable domain (other parts from reference TRBV7-2 and TRBJ2-7): GAGVSQSPSNKVTEKGKDVELRCDPISGHTALYWYRQSLGQGLEFLIYFQGNSAPDKSGLPSDRFSAERTGGSVSTLTIQRTQQEDSAVYLCASSRLAGSSYEQYFGPGTRLTVT.

In its sample, this clonotype was seen a few times. The gene calls are TRBV28 and TRBJ2-3; D unclear. The germline gives CDR1 MDHEN, CDR2 SYDVKM. This CDR3 contains 15 residues. V dropped 4 bases and J dropped 6 bases, with 17 bases sitting between them. The CDR3 sequence: CASSSSQRAMDTQYF. The CDR3 bases are TGTGCCAGCAGTTCCTCTCAGAGAGCGATGGATACGCAGTATTTT.

The CDR3 nucleotides are TGTGCCGCAACCAGGGTCACCGGGGAGCTGTTTTTT. Translation: CAATRVTGELFF. The V gene is TRBV7-8, the J gene TRBJ2-2; D is perhaps TRBD1 (5 bases). The CDR3 is made up of 12 amino acids. The V gene lost 11 bases and the J gene lost 4 bases, with 11 bases spanning the gap. CDR1 is SGHVS and CDR2 is FQNEAQ in the germline V gene.